Each of the 26 T cell receptor beta chains below was sequenced from the same sample in a study of vaccination effects on CD4 cells after COVID-19. What these receptors recognize is not known. CD4+ T cells specific for antigen were expanded with viral peptide pools by the ViraFEST assay before sequencing. With around ten days of culture completed, CD4+ T cells were isolated. Participants were vaccinated with two doses of either the BNT162b2 or mRNA-1273 vaccine. TCRdb's copy holds only in-frame clones and misses some; the assay was immunoSEQ multiplex PCR. The sample shows over 25,000 clones, roughly 85% of them seen only once. Sequencing used CD4+ T cells from PBMCs cultured with SARS-CoV-2 spike peptides, obtained after COVID-19 vaccination. These receptors all come from a human donor who received a COVID-19 vaccine. Some clones in this sample may be carry-over from other donors' samples.

The chain combines TRBV2 with TRBJ2-1; D ambiguous. V was pared by 5 bases and J by 10 bases, with 9 bases between. Germline V gives CDR1 SNHLY, CDR2 FYNNEI. The CDR3 sequence is 11 residues long. Here the CDR3 DNA reads TGTGCCAGCAGTCTCAACGGGGAGCAGTTCTTC. It yields the protein CASSLNGEQFF.

The chain has TRBV6-5 and TRBJ1-3; D remains ambiguous. V lost 2 bases, J lost 0 bases, and 2 bases lay in between. The CDR3 runs 13 residues. Germline loops: CDR1 MNHEY, CDR2 SVGAGI. The CDR3 is CASSYSSGNTIYF. CDR3 nucleotides: TGTGCCAGCAGTTACAGCTCTGGAAACACCATATATTTT.

This clone has a single count. The chain combines TRBV6-4 with TRBJ2-1, with D hard to call. Germline V gene lookup returns CDR1 MRHNA and CDR2 SNTAGT. The V end lost 2 bases, the J end lost 4 bases, and 6 bases lay between the germline ends. The CDR3 extends over 13 amino acids. CDR3 in DNA: TGTGCCAGCAGTGACGAGCCATACAATGAGCAGTTCTTC. Protein: CASSDEPYNEQFF.

The gene calls are TRBV25-1 and TRBJ2-5, with D possibly TRBD2 on 6 matching bases. The V gene lost 3 bases and the J gene lost 4 bases, with 12 bases spanning the gap. The length of the CDR3 is 14 residues. Germline V lookup: CDR1 MGHDK, CDR2 SYGVNS. The CDR3 DNA reads as TGTGCCAGCAGTGACTCGCTGCGGGGAGAGACCCAGTACTTC. Protein: CASSDSLRGETQYF. Looking up the rest from reference TRBV25-1 and TRBJ2-5 gives the full variable domain: EADIYQTPRYLVIGTGKKITLECSQTMGHDKMYWYQQDPGMELHLIHYSYGVNSTEKGDLSSESTVSRIRTEHFPLTLESARPSHTSQYLCASSDSLRGETQYFGPGTRLLVL.

This clone came up once. The chain combines TRBV9 with TRBJ2-6, with a weak D call TRBD2 (6 bases). Germline CDR1 SGDLS, CDR2 YYNGEE. V lost 4 bases and J 2 bases, leaving 16 bases between the germline ends. This CDR3 has 17 residues. CDR3 nucleotides: TGTGCCAGCAGCCTAAGGGAGTCGGGGGCTGGGGCCAACGTCCTGACTTTC. Translated: CASSLRESGAGANVLTF. Looking up the rest from reference TRBV9 and TRBJ2-6 gives the full variable domain: DSGVTQTPKHLITATGQRVTLRCSPRSGDLSVYWYQQSLDQGLQFLIQYYNGEERAKGNILERFSAQQFPDLHSELNLSSLELGDSALYFCASSLRESGAGANVLTFGAGSRLTVL.

Here the CDR3 reads CASSPQGLAGASNTGELFF. For the CDR3, the DNA is TGTGCCAGCTCACCACAGGGACTAGCGGGGGCCTCGAACACCGGGGAGCTGTTTTTT. The chain employs TRBV18 and TRBJ2-2, with 14 bases fitting TRBD2. The trim removed 1 base at V and 0 bases at J, leaving 4 bases unmatched. The germline gives CDR1 KGHSH, CDR2 LQKENI. There are 19 residues in the CDR3.

The chain links TRBV20-1 to TRBJ2-7, with D perhaps TRBD1 or TRBD2 (5 bases each). CDR1 is DFQATT, CDR2 SNEGSKA, per germline (reference sequence). V was cut by 1 base and J by 8 bases, with 9 bases left in between. This CDR3 comprises 11 residues. The CDR3 coding sequence is TGCAGTGCTAGAGTGGGGACCCAGCAGTACGTC. It encodes CSARVGTQQYV.

The chain couples TRBV6-5 to TRBJ2-7; tentative D call: TRBD1 (7 bases). The CDR3 is 15 amino acids. Trimming stripped 2 bases from V and 1 base from J, with 12 bases between. CDR1 and CDR2 (germline): MNHEY, SVGAGI. The CDR3 nucleotides are TGTGCCAGCAGTTACGAGACAGGGAGGTCCTACGAGCAGTACGTC. Translation: CASSYETGRSYEQYV.

The chain is built from TRBV5-5 and TRBJ1-2, with D possibly being TRBD1 (5 bases). Germline CDR1 reads SGHKS; CDR2 reads YYEKEE (reference sequence). The V and J ends lost 10 bases and 4 bases respectively, with 17 bases between them. The CDR3 contains 13 residues. CDR3 nucleotides: TGTGCCCGGACAAGGAGAAGGGGCTATGGCTACACCTTC. Its protein product is CARTRRRGYGYTF.

The V and J genes are TRBV18 and TRBJ1-5; no clear D gene. Trimming took 3 bases from V and 7 from J, leaving 7 bases between them. CDR1 KGHSH and CDR2 LQKENI come from the germline V gene. The CDR3 runs to 12 residues. DNA of the CDR3: TGTGCCAGCTCACCGGGCGAGCAGCCCCAGCATTTT. Protein: CASSPGEQPQHF. Combining the CDR3 with reference TRBV18 and TRBJ1-5 gives the whole variable domain NAGVMQNPRHLVRRRGQEARLRCSPMKGHSHVYWYRQLPEEGLKFMVYLQKENIIDESGMPKERFSAEFPKEGPSILRIQQVVRGDSAAYFCASSPGEQPQHFGDGTRLSIL.

This clone was counted once. The J gene is TRBJ2-1, the V gene TRBV7-9; 7 positions match TRBD2. V shed 6 bases, J shed 0 bases, and the junction held 5 bases outside the gene matches. Germline-derived CDR1 and CDR2 are SEHNR and FQNEAQ (reference sequence). The CDR3 consists of 15 residues. The CDR3 reads CASRSLAASYNEQFF. The CDR3 DNA sequence: TGTGCCAGCAGATCCCTAGCGGCCTCCTACAATGAGCAGTTCTTC.

The genes are TRBV7-2 and TRBJ2-5, with D perhaps TRBD1 or TRBD2 (5 bases each). The V end was cut by 1 base, the J end by 0 bases, with 15 bases between. The CDR3 is made up of 17 amino acids. Germline V gene data show CDR1 as SGHTA and CDR2 as FQGNSA. CDR3 sequence (DNA): TGTGCCAGCAGCTTAGTATCGTCCTGGGGGAACCAAGAGACCCAGTACTTC. Its translation is CASSLVSSWGNQETQYF.

This clone has only a few counts. The chain uses TRBV7-9 and TRBJ2-5; 12 nucleotides line up with TRBD1. V was clipped by 5 bases and J by 2 bases; unmatched bases: 9. The CDR3 is 17 residues long. Germline V gene sequence: CDR1 SEHNR, CDR2 FQNEAQ (reference sequence). The CDR3 loop is CASSRGGGQGAQETQYF. The CDR3, as DNA: TGTGCCAGCAGCCGTGGGGGGGGACAGGGGGCACAAGAGACCCAGTACTTC. Drawing the rest from reference TRBV7-9 and TRBJ2-5, the complete variable domain is DTGVSQNPRHKITKRGQNVTFRCDPISEHNRLYWYRQTLGQGPEFLTYFQNEAQLEKSRLLSDRFSAERPKGSFSTLEIQRTEQGDSAMYLCASSRGGGQGAQETQYFGPGTRLLVL.

V and J are TRBV6-5 and TRBJ1-5; D is possibly TRBD1 (5 bases). Germline CDR1 is MNHEY and CDR2 is SVGAGI. V gave up 5 bases and J gave up 2 bases, with 13 bases separating them. This CDR3 region has 15 residues. This CDR3 reads CASSKQGFGNQPQHF. In DNA, the CDR3 is TGTGCCAGCAGTAAGCAGGGTTTTGGCAATCAGCCCCAGCATTTT.

The CDR3, as DNA: TGTGCCAGCAGCTCACAAGTTGGAGCTAACTATGGCTACACCTTC. Its translation is CASSSQVGANYGYTF. The chain joins TRBV7-2 to TRBJ1-2; D ambiguous. This CDR3 contains 15 residues. In germline, CDR1 is SGHTA, CDR2 FQGNSA. Trimming cost V 4 bases and J 0 bases, with 12 bases left between them. Variable domain in full (rest from reference TRBV7-2 and TRBJ1-2): GAGVSQSPSNKVTEKGKDVELRCDPISGHTALYWYRQSLGQGLEFLIYFQGNSAPDKSGLPSDRFSAERTGGSVSTLTIQRTQQEDSAVYLCASSSQVGANYGYTFGSGTRLTVV.

This clone was observed a handful of times. The genes are TRBV9 and TRBJ2-3; 8 bases line up with TRBD1. Germline CDR1 reads SGDLS; CDR2 reads YYNGEE. The CDR3 spans 15 residues. After removal of 4 bases from V and 1 base from J, the junction contained 5 bases not matched to a gene. The CDR3 sequence: CASSLWGQGTDTQYF. DNA for the CDR3: TGTGCCAGCAGCCTGTGGGGACAGGGCACAGATACGCAGTATTTT. Full variable domain (outside the CDR3, taken from reference TRBV9 and TRBJ2-3): DSGVTQTPKHLITATGQRVTLRCSPRSGDLSVYWYQQSLDQGLQFLIQYYNGEERAKGNILERFSAQQFPDLHSELNLSSLELGDSALYFCASSLWGQGTDTQYFGPGTRLTVL.

The chain uses TRBV3-1 (or the pseudogene TRBV3-2) and TRBJ1-1; 7 bases align to TRBD1. Germline V CDR1 and CDR2: LGHDT, YNNKEL (reference sequence). The CDR3 is 15 residues long. Germline trimming cut 4 bases from V and 4 bases from J; bases unmatched to any gene: 9. The CDR3 loop is CASSLVDRRGTEAFF. DNA of the CDR3: TGTGCCAGCAGCCTAGTGGACAGGAGGGGCACTGAAGCTTTCTTT.

This chain joins TRBV7-8 and TRBJ1-6, with D possibly matching TRBD1 (5 bases). CDR1 and CDR2 from the germline V gene are SGHVS and FQNEAQ. The CDR3 length is 17 residues. V lost 3 bases and J lost 7, with 19 bases in between. The CDR3 region has the DNA TGTGCCAGCAGCTTGAGATCCTCGCGGGGACGGAATTCACCCCTCCACTTT. Encoded protein: CASSLRSSRGRNSPLHF.

This chain uses TRBV7-9 with TRBJ1-1; weak D call: TRBD1 (5 bases). Germline CDR1 SEHNR, CDR2 FQNEAQ (reference sequence). V gave up 3 bases and J gave up 0 bases, with 5 bases separating them. The CDR3 runs to 13 residues. CDR3 nucleotide sequence: TGTGCCAGCAGCTTGACAGTGAACACTGAAGCTTTCTTT. Translated, it gives CASSLTVNTEAFF.

This chain connects TRBV3-1 (or the pseudogene TRBV3-2) to TRBJ1-1; D is ambiguous. From germline, CDR1 is LGHDT and CDR2 YNNKEL (reference sequence). Trimming stripped 3 bases from V and 5 bases from J, with 7 bases between. This CDR3 region has 12 residues. This chain's CDR3 is CASSHLGTEAFF. Written as DNA, the CDR3 is TGTGCCAGCAGCCATTTAGGGACTGAAGCTTTCTTT.

The chain uses TRBV10-1 and TRBJ2-1, with D perhaps TRBD2 (6 bases). The V end was cut by 4 bases, the J end by 0 bases, with 7 bases between. There are 14 residues in the CDR3. CDR1 is WNHNN, CDR2 SYGVQD, per germline (reference sequence). CDR3 coding DNA: TGCGCCAGCAGTGCGGGGGACTCCTACAATGAGCAGTTCTTC. The encoded protein is CASSAGDSYNEQFF.

The chain uses TRBV4-2 and TRBJ2-2, with 7 bases lining up with TRBD1. The CDR3 totals 14 residues. Germline V gene data show CDR1 as LGHNA and CDR2 as YNFKEQ. With 5 bases clipped from V and 5 bases from J, the junction kept 5 bases outside the gene matches. The CDR3 spells CASSGQGVTGELFF. As DNA, the CDR3 is TGTGCCAGCAGCGGGCAGGGGGTTACCGGGGAGCTGTTTTTT.

The chain employs TRBV5-1 and TRBJ1-1, with TRBD1 as a possible D gene (6 bases). The CDR3 has 13 amino acids. Germline V gene data show CDR1 as SGHRS and CDR2 as YFSETQ. V lost 5 bases and J lost 1, with 9 bases in between. DNA for the CDR3: TGCGCCAGCAGTTACAGGGAGAACACTGAAGCTTTCTTT. The encoded protein is CASSYRENTEAFF.

This sequence joins TRBV7-3 and TRBJ2-1; D unresolved. Trimming pared 2 bases from V and 0 bases from J, leaving 11 bases between. The CDR3 is 16 amino acids. Germline V gene sequence: CDR1 SGHTA, CDR2 FQGTGA. This CDR3 reads CASSLQYSRSYNEQFF. The CDR3 DNA sequence: TGTGCCAGCAGCTTACAGTACTCCCGCTCCTACAATGAGCAGTTCTTC.

The V and J genes are TRBV28 and TRBJ1-3, with 7 bases matching TRBD1. The CDR3 has 19 residues. Germline values: CDR1 MDHEN, CDR2 SYDVKM. V trimming: 5 bases; J trimming: 0 bases; junction bases outside the gene matches: 16. The CDR3 nucleotides read TGTGCCAGCAGTCCGAGGGCCGGGACAGCTTACAACTCTGGAAACACCATATATTTT. Protein product: CASSPRAGTAYNSGNTIYF.

The genes are TRBV12-5 and TRBJ1-2, with TRBD1 as a possible D gene (5 bases). Germline CDR1 reads LGHNT; CDR2 reads FRNRAP. The CDR3 length is 15 residues. The V end lost 5 bases, the J end lost 7 bases, and 20 bases lay between the germline ends. The CDR3 loop is CASGPAEVRVGGYTF. The CDR3 coding sequence is TGTGCTAGTGGTCCAGCCGAAGTCAGGGTAGGTGGCTACACCTTC.